Following are 25 T cell receptor beta chains from one sample sequenced in a study of blood T cell repertoires in COVID-19. Profiling relied on immunoSEQ multiplex PCR, and the TCRdb table lists in-frame clones only, not all of them. The data show 90,000 or so clones, with 86% seen just once and 7% to 7.5% held by the top ten. Sequenced sample: peripheral blood. The receptors were sampled from a man aged 55 to 69 with acute or convalescent COVID-19.

This sequence joins TRBV6-2 or TRBV6-3 and TRBJ1-6; D unclear. The V and J ends lost 0 bases and 0 bases respectively, with 12 bases between them. This CDR3 contains 18 residues. Germline V lookup: CDR1 MNHEY, CDR2 SVGEGT. This CDR3 is CASSYSMSESSYNSPLHF. Written as DNA, the CDR3 is TGTGCCAGCAGTTACTCGATGTCGGAGAGCTCCTATAATTCACCCCTCCACTTT.

V usage is TRBV5-4 and J usage is TRBJ1-3, with D possibly matching TRBD1 (6 bases). The germline V and J ends were trimmed by 1 base and 4 bases, with 6 bases remaining between them. From germline, CDR1 is SGHNT and CDR2 YYREEE (reference sequence). The CDR3 has 13 amino acids. CDR3 residues: CASSLRGGNTIYF. CDR3 in DNA: TGTGCCAGCAGCTTGAGGGGGGGAAACACCATATATTTT.

This chain's CDR3 is CASSRGAYEQYF. For the CDR3, the DNA is TGTGCCAGTAGTCGTGGAGCCTACGAGCAGTACTTC. The chain has TRBV19 and TRBJ2-7; D is unclear. The CDR3 sequence is 12 residues long. Germline V CDR1 and CDR2: LNHDA, SQIVND (reference sequence). V lost 5 bases and J 2 bases, leaving 7 bases between the germline ends.

The chain links TRBV15 to TRBJ2-5; D ambiguous. This CDR3 has 11 amino acids. Germline values: CDR1 LNHNV, CDR2 YYDKDF (reference sequence). V was cut by 6 bases and J by 6 bases, with 8 bases left in between. This chain's CDR3 is CATRGLQTQYF. The CDR3, as DNA: TGTGCCACCAGGGGCCTGCAGACCCAGTACTTC.

This rearrangement joins TRBV6-2 or TRBV6-3 to TRBJ1-6; no definite D call. V lost 6 bases to trimming and J lost 9 bases, with 18 bases between them. The CDR3 extends over 15 amino acids. Germline CDR1 and CDR2: MNHEY and SVGEGT. In nucleotides, the CDR3 is TGTGCCAGCAGCCTCATACTGACTGGCGGTTCACCCCTCCACTTT. This codes for CASSLILTGGSPLHF.

CDR3 sequence (DNA): TGCGCCACCCTCGGGACAGGCGCCTACGAGCAGTACTTC. This encodes CATLGTGAYEQYF. The V gene is TRBV10-2, the J gene TRBJ2-7; TRBD1 matches at 8 bases. Germline V gives CDR1 WSHSY, CDR2 SAAADI. The V segment lost 10 bases and the J segment 2 bases; nucleotides outside the gene matches: 7. This CDR3 is 13 amino acids long.

This chain joins TRBV10-2 and TRBJ1-2; perhaps TRBD1 as D (5 bases). There are 14 residues in the CDR3. With 6 bases removed from V and 2 bases from J, the gap between germline ends came to 13 bases. Germline CDR1 is WSHSY and CDR2 is SAAADI. This chain's CDR3 is CASRALTANYGYTF. CDR3 sequence (DNA): TGCGCCAGCAGGGCCTTGACAGCCAACTATGGCTACACCTTC.

As DNA, the CDR3 is TGTGCCAGCAGTGAGGACAGGCTTCCTTCACCCCTCCACTTT. Encoded protein: CASSEDRLPSPLHF. The chain uses TRBV2 and TRBJ1-6; TRBD1 aligns across 7 bases. The CDR3 totals 14 residues. The germline V gene encodes CDR1 SNHLY and CDR2 FYNNEI. Trimming cost V 3 bases and J 9 bases; bases outside gene matches: 5. Using reference TRBV2 and TRBJ1-6 for the parts outside the CDR3, the full variable domain is EPEVTQTPSHQVTQMGQEVILRCVPISNHLYFYWYRQILGQKVEFLVSFYNNEISEKSEIFDDQFSVERPDGSNFTLKIRSTKLEDSAMYFCASSEDRLPSPLHFGNGTRLTVT.

The rearrangement uses TRBV7-2 and TRBJ2-5; D ambiguous. The V gene lost 1 base and the J gene lost 4 bases, with 7 bases spanning the gap. In germline, CDR1 is SGHTA, CDR2 FQGNSA. This CDR3 has 13 residues. This CDR3 reads CASSLGRSETQYF. CDR3 nucleotides: TGTGCCAGCAGCTTAGGGAGATCAGAGACCCAGTACTTC. Variable domain in full (rest from reference TRBV7-2 and TRBJ2-5): GAGVSQSPSNKVTEKGKDVELRCDPISGHTALYWYRQSLGQGLEFLIYFQGNSAPDKSGLPSDRFSAERTGGSVSTLTIQRTQQEDSAVYLCASSLGRSETQYFGPGTRLLVL.

The gene calls are TRBV18 and TRBJ2-6; D remains ambiguous. Germline CDR1 reads KGHSH; CDR2 reads LQKENI. V was shortened by 5 bases and J by 2 bases, with 7 bases between the two germline ends. The CDR3 runs 14 residues. CDR3 amino acids: CASSSKTGANVLTF. In DNA, the CDR3 is TGTGCCAGCTCATCTAAAACTGGGGCCAACGTCCTGACTTTC.

The rearrangement links TRBV19 to TRBJ2-1, with a weak D call TRBD1 (6 bases). V was pared by 7 bases and J by 1 base, with 8 bases between. The CDR3 loop spans 13 amino acids. Germline CDR1 reads LNHDA; CDR2 reads SQIVND (reference sequence). The CDR3 nucleotides are TGTGCCAGTAATAGGGGGTCCTACAATGAGCAGTTCTTC. This codes for CASNRGSYNEQFF.

In this sample, this clone turned up once. This chain joins TRBV27 and TRBJ1-1; tentatively, D is TRBD1 (6 bases). CDR3 length: 12 residues. Trimming removed 6 bases at V and 4 bases at J, with 9 bases between. Germline assignment: CDR1 MNHEY and CDR2 SMNVEV (reference sequence). CDR3 region: CASRLGGTEAFF. The DNA for the CDR3 is TGTGCCAGCAGGCTAGGGGGCACTGAAGCTTTCTTT.

A few counts support this clone. The chain couples TRBV5-1 to TRBJ2-7; 12 bases map to TRBD1. CDR1 SGHRS and CDR2 YFSETQ come from the germline V gene. This CDR3 is built from 19 residues. The V segment lost 1 base and the J segment 0 bases; nucleotides outside the gene matches: 11. In DNA form, the CDR3 reads TGCGCCAGCAGCTTGTCCCGGGACAGGGGGCCTTTGAGCTCCTACGAGCAGTACTTC. It translates to CASSLSRDRGPLSSYEQYF.

This chain joins TRBV18 and TRBJ2-4; TRBD1 might be the D (6 bases). Germline V gene lookup returns CDR1 KGHSH and CDR2 LQKENI. The V end was cut by 3 bases, the J end by 0 bases, with 15 bases between. This CDR3 has 17 amino acids. The CDR3 coding sequence is TGTGCCAGCTCACCCGGGACAAGACTATTAGCCAAAAACATTCAGTACTTC. This sequence encodes CASSPGTRLLAKNIQYF.

This chain connects TRBV7-8 to TRBJ2-7; TRBD1 matches 11 bases. Germline lookup yields CDR1 SGHVS and CDR2 FQNEAQ. J gave up 6 bases and V 1 base, and 2 bases lay outside the gene matches. The CDR3 runs to 14 residues. The DNA for the CDR3 is TGTGCCAGCAGCTTAGGGACAGGGGGCGGCGAGCAGTACTTC. This translates into CASSLGTGGGEQYF.

This clone showed up just once. The chain combines TRBV9 with TRBJ1-2; 10 nucleotides agree with TRBD1. Germline V gene sequence: CDR1 SGDLS, CDR2 YYNGEE. CDR3 size: 14 residues. With 4 bases clipped from V and 5 bases from J, the junction kept 5 bases outside the gene matches. This CDR3 is CASSPGTGEYGYTF. CDR3 nucleotide sequence: TGTGCCAGCAGCCCGGGGACAGGGGAATATGGCTACACCTTC.

The V gene is TRBV9, the J gene TRBJ2-2; 7 nucleotides match TRBD2. CDR1 SGDLS and CDR2 YYNGEE come from the germline V gene. CDR3 length equals 16 residues. Trimming at V came to 1 base and at J to 3 bases, leaving 6 bases not matched to a gene. This chain's CDR3 is CASSVSKGRDTGELFF. In DNA form, the CDR3 reads TGTGCCAGCAGCGTATCGAAGGGGAGGGACACCGGGGAGCTGTTTTTT.

The CDR3 protein is CASSLRGQRGLGNEQFF. The CDR3 DNA reads as TGTGCCAGCAGCTTAAGGGGTCAGCGGGGGTTAGGAAATGAGCAGTTCTTC. This chain joins TRBV7-8 and TRBJ2-1; the match to TRBD2 covers 8 bases. The CDR3 consists of 17 residues. V shed 2 bases and J 7 bases; nucleotides not matched to a gene: 13. CDR1 SGHVS and CDR2 FQNEAQ come from the germline V gene. Together with reference TRBV7-8 and TRBJ2-1, the CDR3 gives the full variable domain: GAGVSQSPRYKVAKRGQDVALRCDPISGHVSLFWYQQALGQGPEFLTYFQNEAQLDKSGLPSDRFFAERPEGSVSTLKIQRTQQEDSAVYLCASSLRGQRGLGNEQFFGPGTRLTVL.

This chain connects TRBV19 to TRBJ1-1, with D tentatively TRBD1 (6 bases). CDR3 length: 15 amino acids. V lost 6 bases and J lost 4, with 18 bases in between. Germline V gene sequence: CDR1 LNHDA, CDR2 SQIVND (reference sequence). The DNA for the CDR3 is TGTGCCAGTAGCTCTCTGGGGGGGGCGGTCACTGAAGCTTTCTTT. It translates to CASSSLGGAVTEAFF.

This rearrangement joins TRBV11-2 to TRBJ1-1, with D perhaps matching TRBD1 (5 bases). CDR3 length equals 11 residues. CDR1 is SGHAT and CDR2 is FQNNGV in the germline V gene. V lost 5 bases and J 8 bases, leaving 9 bases between the germline ends. The CDR3 DNA follows: TGTGCCAGCAGCCTTAGGACAGAAGCTTTCTTT. Translated, it gives CASSLRTEAFF. The full variable domain, its missing parts supplied by reference TRBV11-2 and TRBJ1-1, is EAGVAQSPRYKIIEKRQSVAFWCNPISGHATLYWYQQILGQGPKLLIQFQNNGVVDDSQLPKDRFSAERLKGVDSTLKIQPAKLEDSAVYLCASSLRTEAFFGQGTRLTVV.

This chain uses TRBV3-1 (or the pseudogene TRBV3-2) with TRBJ2-7; a possible D gene is TRBD1 (5 bases). This CDR3 contains 15 residues. Germline-derived CDR1 and CDR2 are LGHDT and YNNKEL (reference sequence). The ends were cut back, 1 base at V and 2 bases at J, with 12 bases in the middle. CDR3 protein: CASSQGQTATYEQYF. For the CDR3, the DNA is TGTGCCAGCAGCCAAGGGCAGACAGCTACCTACGAGCAGTACTTC.

The gene calls are TRBV6-4 and TRBJ1-2; 7 bases are a match to TRBD1. The junction had 9 bases not matched to a gene; V was cut back by 0 bases and J by 5 bases. This CDR3 has 16 amino acids. In germline, CDR1 is MRHNA, CDR2 SNTAGT. CDR3 protein: CASSDSSRGYTYGYTF. CDR3 DNA: TGTGCCAGCAGTGACTCGTCCAGGGGGTACACGTATGGCTACACCTTC.

This clone came up once. This chain connects TRBV6-5 to TRBJ1-1; 10 nucleotides align to TRBD1. The CDR3 spans 14 residues. Germline trimming cut 6 bases from V and 14 bases from J; bases unmatched to any gene: 15. Germline V lookup: CDR1 MNHEY, CDR2 SVGAGI. The CDR3 here is CASRRQGAGWREFF. As DNA, the CDR3 is TGTGCCAGCAGGAGACAGGGGGCGGGATGGAGAGAGTTCTTT.

This chain connects TRBV6-2 or TRBV6-3 to TRBJ2-2; possibly TRBD2 for D (6 bases). The germline V and J ends were trimmed by 6 bases and 6 bases, with 14 bases remaining between them. The CDR3 runs to 14 residues. CDR1 MNHEY and CDR2 SVGEGT come from the germline V gene. CDR3 region: CASRPSSVSGELFF. The CDR3 DNA reads TGTGCCAGCAGGCCTTCTAGCGTATCCGGGGAGCTGTTTTTT.

This clone was seen more than once but under ten times. This chain connects TRBV11-2 to TRBJ1-5, with D possibly being TRBD1 (5 bases). Germline CDR1 SGHAT, CDR2 FQNNGV. CDR3 size: 15 residues. V shed 0 bases and J shed 6 bases, with 12 bases lying between them. The CDR3 DNA is TGTGCCAGCAGCTTAGACAGGGATATCGGTCAGCCCCAGCATTTT. Its translation: CASSLDRDIGQPQHF.